This T cell receptor beta chain is drawn from a study of blood T cells in healthy people across ages. As for the study in general: When template switching was applied, about one barcoded beta molecule was captured per two T cells.

This clonotype was recorded at least ten times. This CDR3 region has 15 residues. Together with a sample-barcoded 5' primer, a J-beta primer mix was included in a second PCR lasting about 6 to 11 cycles. MiXCR, run by TCRdb on the 5' RACE reads, gives a single entry per CDR3 protein. The sample has approximately 1,700,000 distinct CDR3 sequences, around 40% seen once. No fewer than 6 million PBMCs went into each sample. The V gene is TRBV21-1, the J gene TRBJ1-5; the table's D gene call, TRBD1, was not cross checked with the DNA. TRBV21-1 is designated a pseudogene. The sequencing input was blood. The origin of this receptor is a human donor in good health. CDR3 coding DNA: TGTGCCAGCAGCAGTCGGAATGGGGCGAATCAGCCCCAGCATTTT. As protein: CASSSRNGANQPQHF.